One sample yielded the 21 T cell receptor beta chains listed below, sequenced in a study of OX40 agonist ivuxolimab in advanced cancers. Clones were read by immunoSEQ multiplex PCR, and TCRdb kept only the in-frame ones, dropping some. This table holds roughly 60,000 clones, 84% found once. The sample consisted of CD4+ or CD8+ T cells sorted from blood, taken in a trial of the OX40 agonist ivuxolimab. The receptors were sampled from an adult with an advanced solid tumor such as melanoma, head and neck, liver or kidney cancer.

This rearrangement joins TRBV30 to TRBJ2-3; D not certain. Germline CDR1 reads GTSNPN; CDR2 reads SVGIG (reference sequence). The CDR3 extends over 13 amino acids. V was shortened by 0 bases and J by 10 bases, with 14 bases between the two germline ends. The CDR3 spells CAWSVKGGVAQYF. The DNA for the CDR3 is TGTGCCTGGAGTGTAAAGGGTGGGGTTGCGCAGTATTTT.

This clone has only one observation. The chain carries TRBV18 and TRBJ2-3, with 7 bases aligning to TRBD2. Germline V lookup: CDR1 KGHSH, CDR2 LQKENI. There are 15 residues in the CDR3. Trimming at V came to 3 bases and at J to 1 base, leaving 4 bases not matched to a gene. The CDR3 sequence is CASSPPSGRTDTQYF. The CDR3 region has the DNA TGTGCCAGCTCACCCCCTAGCGGTCGCACAGATACGCAGTATTTT.

CDR3 protein: CASSTTLAGGNEQFF. The CDR3 nucleotides read TGTGCCAGCAGCACCACATTAGCGGGAGGTAATGAGCAGTTCTTC. This rearrangement joins TRBV7-9 to TRBJ2-1; 10 bases are a match to TRBD2. The length of the CDR3 is 15 residues. V was pared by 5 bases and J by 7 bases, with 8 bases of the junction left unmatched. The germline CDR1 and CDR2 sequences are SEHNR and FQNEAQ (reference sequence).

The chain joins TRBV19 to TRBJ1-3; D is ambiguous. V was pared by 5 bases and J by 4 bases, with 18 bases between. CDR3 size: 16 residues. CDR1 is LNHDA and CDR2 is SQIVND in the germline V gene (reference sequence). The CDR3 spells CASSDPGKGPGNTIYF. In DNA, the CDR3 is TGTGCCAGTAGTGACCCTGGGAAAGGGCCCGGAAACACCATATATTTT.

This chain uses TRBV18 with TRBJ2-1; no reliable D call. CDR3 length equals 13 residues. Germline values: CDR1 KGHSH, CDR2 LQKENI. V was pared by 3 bases and J by 8 bases, with 11 bases between. The CDR3 DNA reads as TGTGCCAGCTCACCTGATCAACGGGATGAGCAGTTCTTC. This gives the protein CASSPDQRDEQFF.

The CDR3 DNA is TGTGCCTGGAGTGTTCCCCCTTCGGGGCCAACTAATGAAAAACTGTTTTTT. It encodes CAWSVPPSGPTNEKLFF. J is TRBJ1-4 and V is TRBV30, with a possible D match to TRBD1 (5 bases). The germline V and J ends were trimmed by 0 bases and 0 bases, with 14 bases remaining between them. The CDR3 runs 17 residues. Germline V gene lookup returns CDR1 GTSNPN and CDR2 SVGIG (reference sequence).

This rearrangement joins TRBV4-2 to TRBJ2-7; D ambiguous. V was pared by 0 bases and J by 5 bases, with 14 bases between. The CDR3 consists of 15 residues. Germline V gene sequence: CDR1 LGHNA, CDR2 YNFKEQ. The CDR3 reads CASSQDRMGRNEQYF. CDR3 bases: TGTGCCAGCAGCCAAGATCGAATGGGCAGGAACGAGCAGTACTTC.

This clone was seen only once. The J gene is TRBJ2-1, the V gene TRBV10-1; 10 bases fit TRBD1. J lost 2 bases, V lost 6 bases, and 4 bases had no gene match. From germline, CDR1 is WNHNN and CDR2 SYGVQD (reference sequence). The CDR3 length is 15 residues. CDR3 sequence reads: CASSVTGGAYNEQFF. The CDR3 DNA reads as TGCGCCAGCAGCGTGACAGGGGGCGCCTACAATGAGCAGTTCTTC.

This clone appeared a single time. The chain carries TRBV11-2 and TRBJ1-5, with 7 positions matching TRBD1. There are 13 residues in the CDR3. V was pared by 5 bases and J by 4 bases, with 2 bases of the junction left unmatched. CDR1 is SGHAT, CDR2 FQNNGV, per germline. CDR3: CASSLGQNQPQHF. CDR3 sequence (DNA): TGTGCCAGCAGCCTGGGACAGAATCAGCCCCAGCATTTT.

The chain joins TRBV5-4 to TRBJ2-6; no reliable D call. Germline V gives CDR1 SGHNT, CDR2 YYREEE (reference sequence). The CDR3 contains 19 residues. V lost 3 bases and J 0 bases, leaving 19 bases between the germline ends. Here the CDR3 DNA reads TGTGCCAGCAGCTCCAACAGACCGCCTGGCCTCTCTGGGGCCAACGTCCTGACTTTC. The encoded protein is CASSSNRPPGLSGANVLTF.

This sequence joins TRBV7-2 and TRBJ1-3; the D is unclear. Between the trimmed V and J ends, which lost 1 base and 7 bases, there was a span of 8 bases. This CDR3 comprises 13 residues. The germline V gene has CDR1 SGHTA and CDR2 FQGNSA. The CDR3 bases are TGTGCCAGCAGCTTAGGGCTTAAGAACACCATATATTTT. Its protein is CASSLGLKNTIYF.

The chain uses TRBV10-2 and TRBJ2-3, with a possible D match to TRBD2 (6 bases). The ends were cut back, 5 bases at V and 6 bases at J, with 12 bases in the middle. The germline gives CDR1 WSHSY, CDR2 SAAADI. The CDR3 runs to 13 residues. CDR3 protein: CASSSGGGDTQYF. As DNA, the CDR3 is TGCGCCAGCAGTAGCGGCGGAGGGGATACGCAGTATTTT.

In this sample, this clone turned up a few times. Here the CDR3 DNA reads TGTGCCAGCAGCTTAGCGGGACAGGGGAATTCACCCCTCCACTTT. It yields the protein CASSLAGQGNSPLHF. The chain recombines TRBV7-9 with TRBJ1-6; 10 positions match TRBD1. CDR3 length: 15 residues. The V gene end was trimmed by 0 bases and the J gene end by 7 bases; junction bases not matched to a gene: 0. Germline CDR1 is SEHNR and CDR2 is FQNEAQ (reference sequence).

Turning to this clone: The sample contains more than one DNA sequence encoding this CDR3. This sequence joins TRBV9 and TRBJ1-1; D is possibly TRBD1 (5 bases). CDR1 is SGDLS, CDR2 YYNGEE, per germline. CDR3 size: 13 residues. V was pared by 0 bases and J by 6 bases, with 9 bases between. CDR3 protein: CASSVAGGAEAFF. CDR3 bases: TGTGCCAGCAGCGTAGCTGGGGGAGCTGAAGCTTTCTTT.

J is TRBJ1-1 and V is TRBV6-1, with a tentative D call TRBD1 (5 bases). V lost 5 bases and J 6 bases, leaving 16 bases between the germline ends. The germline V gene has CDR1 MNHNS and CDR2 SASEGT. This CDR3 region has 14 residues. CDR3 sequence reads: CASSIQEGFSEAFF. Written as DNA, the CDR3 is TGTGCCAGCAGTATACAAGAGGGGTTTTCTGAAGCTTTCTTT.

The genes are TRBV7-6 and TRBJ2-7, with 13 positions matching TRBD2. CDR1 is SGHVS, CDR2 FNYEAQ, per germline. The CDR3 length is 16 residues. After removal of 5 bases from V and 4 bases from J, the junction contained 8 bases not matched to a gene. As DNA, the CDR3 is TGTGCCAGCAGCAGAGGACTAGCGGGAGATGGGTACGAGCAGTACTTC. Residues: CASSRGLAGDGYEQYF.

A few counts support this clone. The CDR3 DNA reads as TGTGCCAGCAGTGAGTTGGGCACTGAAGCTTTCTTT. Protein: CASSELGTEAFF. The V gene is TRBV2, the J gene TRBJ1-1; D ambiguous. The CDR3 runs to 12 residues. V lost 3 bases to trimming and J lost 4 bases, with 6 bases between them. Per the germline V gene, CDR1 is SNHLY and CDR2 is FYNNEI. Together with reference TRBV2 and TRBJ1-1, the CDR3 gives the full variable domain: EPEVTQTPSHQVTQMGQEVILRCVPISNHLYFYWYRQILGQKVEFLVSFYNNEISEKSEIFDDQFSVERPDGSNFTLKIRSTKLEDSAMYFCASSELGTEAFFGQGTRLTVV.

The gene calls are TRBV2 and TRBJ2-3; a possible D gene is TRBD2 (6 bases). Trimming removed 3 bases from V and 2 bases from J, with 18 bases in between. The CDR3 consists of 17 residues. CDR1 SNHLY and CDR2 FYNNEI come from the germline V gene. CDR3 bases: TGTGCCAGCAGTGACGGGGAGGTAGACAGCGCCACAGATACGCAGTATTTT. Translated: CASSDGEVDSATDTQYF. The whole variable domain, remainder taken from reference TRBV2 and TRBJ2-3, is EPEVTQTPSHQVTQMGQEVILRCVPISNHLYFYWYRQILGQKVEFLVSFYNNEISEKSEIFDDQFSVERPDGSNFTLKIRSTKLEDSAMYFCASSDGEVDSATDTQYFGPGTRLTVL.

The chain couples TRBV5-4 to TRBJ1-1; tentatively, D is TRBD1 (5 bases). The length of the CDR3 is 17 residues. CDR1 is SGHNT, CDR2 YYREEE, per germline (reference sequence). V was trimmed by 0 bases and J by 3 bases, leaving 18 bases between them. CDR3 amino acids: CASSLARRRGSDTEAFF. The CDR3 DNA sequence: TGTGCCAGCAGCTTGGCCCGTCGTAGGGGATCGGACACTGAAGCTTTCTTT.

This clone was observed a single time. CDR3 protein: CASRGEGLHEQFF. DNA of the CDR3: TGTGCCAGCAGGGGGGAGGGCCTCCATGAGCAGTTCTTC. J is TRBJ2-1 and V is TRBV6-5; 7 nucleotides line up with TRBD2. Per the germline V gene, CDR1 is MNHEY and CDR2 is SVGAGI. CDR3 length: 13 residues. V lost 6 bases, J lost 8 bases, and 7 bases stayed unmatched.

CDR3 bases: TGCAGCGTTGAAGAGGTGCCCAACTATGGCTACACCTTC. Protein product: CSVEEVPNYGYTF. This sequence joins TRBV29-1 and TRBJ1-2; the D is unclear. This CDR3 region has 13 residues. Germline V gives CDR1 SQVTM, CDR2 ANQGSEA. Trimming stripped 0 bases from V and 2 bases from J, with 7 bases between.